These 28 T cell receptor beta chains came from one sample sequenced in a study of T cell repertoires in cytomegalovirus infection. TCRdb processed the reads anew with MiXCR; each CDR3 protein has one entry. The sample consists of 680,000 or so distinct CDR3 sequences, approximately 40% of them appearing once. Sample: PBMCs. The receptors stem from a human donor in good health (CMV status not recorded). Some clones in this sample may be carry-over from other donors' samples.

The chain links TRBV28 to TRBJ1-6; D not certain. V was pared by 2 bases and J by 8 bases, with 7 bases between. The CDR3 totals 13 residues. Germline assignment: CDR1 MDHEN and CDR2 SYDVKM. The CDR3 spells CASSLRGDSPLHF. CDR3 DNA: TGTGCCAGCAGTTTACGCGGGGATTCACCCCTCCACTTT.

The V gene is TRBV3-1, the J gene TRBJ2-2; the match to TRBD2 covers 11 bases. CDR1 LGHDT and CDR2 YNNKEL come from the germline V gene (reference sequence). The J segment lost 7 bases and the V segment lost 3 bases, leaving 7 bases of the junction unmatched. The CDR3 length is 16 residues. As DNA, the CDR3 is TGTGCCAGCAGCCACTATAGCGGGGGGGCGGTCGGGGAGCTGTTTTTT. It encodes CASSHYSGGAVGELFF.

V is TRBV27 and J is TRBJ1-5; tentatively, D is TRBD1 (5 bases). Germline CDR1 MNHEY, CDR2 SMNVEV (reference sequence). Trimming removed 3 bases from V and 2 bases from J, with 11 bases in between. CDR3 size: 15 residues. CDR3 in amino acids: CASSFSQGGNQPQHF. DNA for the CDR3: TGTGCCAGCAGTTTTTCCCAGGGTGGCAATCAGCCCCAGCATTTT.

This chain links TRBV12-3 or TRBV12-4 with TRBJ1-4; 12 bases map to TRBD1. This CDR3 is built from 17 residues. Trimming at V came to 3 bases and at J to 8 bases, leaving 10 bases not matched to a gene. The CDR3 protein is CASSFKGTGGVEEKLFF. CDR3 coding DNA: TGTGCCAGCAGTTTTAAGGGGACAGGGGGCGTCGAGGAAAAACTGTTTTTT.

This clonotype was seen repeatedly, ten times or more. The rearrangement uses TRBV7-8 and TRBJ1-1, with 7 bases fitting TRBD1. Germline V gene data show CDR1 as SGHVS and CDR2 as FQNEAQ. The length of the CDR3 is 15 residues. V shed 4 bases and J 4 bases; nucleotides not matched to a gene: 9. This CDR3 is CASSSSTGESTEAFF. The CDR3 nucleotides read TGTGCCAGCAGCTCAAGCACAGGGGAGTCCACTGAAGCTTTCTTT.

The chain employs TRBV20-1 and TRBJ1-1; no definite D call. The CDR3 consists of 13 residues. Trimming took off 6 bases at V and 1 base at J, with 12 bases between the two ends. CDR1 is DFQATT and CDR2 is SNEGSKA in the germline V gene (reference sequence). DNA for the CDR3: TGCAGTGCCCATAAGAGGGCGAACACTGAAGCTTTCTTT. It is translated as CSAHKRANTEAFF.

The CDR3, as DNA: TGTGCCAGCAGTTACCAGACAGGGGCCCTCACAGATACGCAGTATTTT. It translates to CASSYQTGALTDTQYF. The chain has TRBV6-2 or TRBV6-3 and TRBJ2-3; 8 bases fit TRBD1. Trimming cost V 2 bases and J 2 bases; bases outside gene matches: 6. Germline CDR1 MNHEY, CDR2 SVGEGT. This CDR3 comprises 16 residues.

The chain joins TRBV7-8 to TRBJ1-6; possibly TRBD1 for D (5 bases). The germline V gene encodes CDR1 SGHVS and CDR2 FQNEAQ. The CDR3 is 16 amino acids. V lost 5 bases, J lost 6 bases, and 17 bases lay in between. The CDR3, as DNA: TGTGCCAGCAGCCCATGGGGGGGGAAGACTAATTCACCCCTCCACTTT. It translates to CASSPWGGKTNSPLHF.

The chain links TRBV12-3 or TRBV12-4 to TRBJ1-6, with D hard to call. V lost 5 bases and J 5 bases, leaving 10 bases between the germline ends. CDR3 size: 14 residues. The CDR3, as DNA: TGTGCCAGCAGTCCGGAGAGGCATAATTCACCCCTCCACTTT. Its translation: CASSPERHNSPLHF.

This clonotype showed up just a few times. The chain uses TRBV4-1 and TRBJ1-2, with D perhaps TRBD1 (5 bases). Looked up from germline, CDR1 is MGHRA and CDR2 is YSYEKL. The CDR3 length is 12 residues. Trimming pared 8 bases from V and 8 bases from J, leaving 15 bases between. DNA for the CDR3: TGCGCCAGCGGTTATGGGGGTTACGGCTACACCTTC. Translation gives CASGYGGYGYTF.

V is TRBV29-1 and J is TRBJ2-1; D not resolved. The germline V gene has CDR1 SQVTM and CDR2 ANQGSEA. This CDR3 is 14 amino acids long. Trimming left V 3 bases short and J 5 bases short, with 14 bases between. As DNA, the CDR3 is TGCAGCGTTGATATGATCCACCTCGACAATGAGCAGTTCTTC. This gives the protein CSVDMIHLDNEQFF.

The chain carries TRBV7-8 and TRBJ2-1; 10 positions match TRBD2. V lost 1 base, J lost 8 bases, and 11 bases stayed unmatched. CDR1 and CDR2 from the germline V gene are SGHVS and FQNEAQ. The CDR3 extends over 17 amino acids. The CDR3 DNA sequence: TGTGCCAGCAGCTTAGTGGCGGGGGTAGCGGGAGGCGATGAGCAGTTCTTC. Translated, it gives CASSLVAGVAGGDEQFF.

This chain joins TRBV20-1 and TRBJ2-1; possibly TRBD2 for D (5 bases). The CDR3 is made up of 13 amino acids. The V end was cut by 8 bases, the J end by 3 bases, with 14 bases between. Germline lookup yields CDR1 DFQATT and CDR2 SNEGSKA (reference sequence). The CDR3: CSQLDTDYNEQFF. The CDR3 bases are TGCAGTCAACTAGACACAGACTACAATGAGCAGTTCTTC.

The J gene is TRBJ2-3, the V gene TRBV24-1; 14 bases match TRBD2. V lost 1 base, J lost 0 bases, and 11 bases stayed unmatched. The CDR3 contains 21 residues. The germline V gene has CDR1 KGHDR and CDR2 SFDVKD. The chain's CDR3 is CATSDFGTSGRAHASTDTQYF. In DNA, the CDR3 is TGTGCCACCAGTGATTTTGGGACTAGCGGGAGAGCCCATGCTAGCACAGATACGCAGTATTTT.

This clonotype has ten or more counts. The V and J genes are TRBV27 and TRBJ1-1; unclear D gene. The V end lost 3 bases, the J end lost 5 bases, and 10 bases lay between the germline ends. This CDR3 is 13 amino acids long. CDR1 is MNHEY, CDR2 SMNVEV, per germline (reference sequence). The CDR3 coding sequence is TGTGCCAGCAGTTTTCCGGGAGGGACTGAAGCTTTCTTT. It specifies CASSFPGGTEAFF.

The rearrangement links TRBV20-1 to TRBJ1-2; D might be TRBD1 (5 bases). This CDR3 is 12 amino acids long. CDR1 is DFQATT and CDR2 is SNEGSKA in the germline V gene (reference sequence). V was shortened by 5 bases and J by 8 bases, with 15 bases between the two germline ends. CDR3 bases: TGCAGTGCTGGGACGTGGGTTTACGGCTACACCTTC. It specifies CSAGTWVYGYTF.

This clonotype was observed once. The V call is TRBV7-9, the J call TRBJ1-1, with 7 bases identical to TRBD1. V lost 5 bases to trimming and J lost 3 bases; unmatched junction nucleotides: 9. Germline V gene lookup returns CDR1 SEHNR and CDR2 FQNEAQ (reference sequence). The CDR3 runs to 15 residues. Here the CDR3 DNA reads TGTGCCAGCAGCACTGAAACAGGGGATGACACTGAAGCTTTCTTT. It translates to CASSTETGDDTEAFF. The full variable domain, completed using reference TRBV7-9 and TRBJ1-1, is DTGVSQNPRHKITKRGQNVTFRCDPISEHNRLYWYRQTLGQGPEFLTYFQNEAQLEKSRLLSDRFSAERPKGSFSTLEIQRTEQGDSAMYLCASSTETGDDTEAFFGQGTRLTVV.

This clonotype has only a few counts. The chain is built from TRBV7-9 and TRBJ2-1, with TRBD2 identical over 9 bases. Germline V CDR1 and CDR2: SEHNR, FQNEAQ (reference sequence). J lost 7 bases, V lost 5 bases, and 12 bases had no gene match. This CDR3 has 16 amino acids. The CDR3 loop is CASSTLSGSRWNEQFF. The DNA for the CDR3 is TGTGCCAGCAGCACTCTTAGCGGGAGTAGATGGAATGAGCAGTTCTTC.

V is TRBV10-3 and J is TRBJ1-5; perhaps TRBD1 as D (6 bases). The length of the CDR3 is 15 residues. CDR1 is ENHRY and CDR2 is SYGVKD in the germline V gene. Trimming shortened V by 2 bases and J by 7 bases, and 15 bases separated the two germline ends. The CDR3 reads CAISERGVGGQPQHF. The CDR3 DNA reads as TGTGCCATCAGTGAGAGGGGGGTAGGAGGACAGCCCCAGCATTTT.

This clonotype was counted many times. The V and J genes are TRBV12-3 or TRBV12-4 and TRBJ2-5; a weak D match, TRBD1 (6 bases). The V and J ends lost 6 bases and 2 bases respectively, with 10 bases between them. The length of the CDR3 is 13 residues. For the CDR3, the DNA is TGTGCCAGCAGACCCAGGGGACAAGAGACCCAGTACTTC. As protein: CASRPRGQETQYF.

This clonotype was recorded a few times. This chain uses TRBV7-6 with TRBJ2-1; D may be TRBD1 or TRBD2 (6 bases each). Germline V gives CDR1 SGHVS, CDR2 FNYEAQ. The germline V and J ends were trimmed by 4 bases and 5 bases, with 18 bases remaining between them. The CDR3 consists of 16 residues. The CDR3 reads CASSSAPWGADNEQFF. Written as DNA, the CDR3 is TGTGCCAGCAGCTCCGCCCCCTGGGGGGCCGACAATGAGCAGTTCTTC.

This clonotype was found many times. The CDR3 DNA reads as TGTGCCATCAGTGAGTCGTCAGTTCAAGAGACCCAGTACTTC. Its translation: CAISESSVQETQYF. The chain is built from TRBV10-3 and TRBJ2-5; D ambiguous. V gave up 0 bases and J gave up 2 bases, with 7 bases separating them. The CDR3 is 14 residues long. Germline loops: CDR1 ENHRY, CDR2 SYGVKD.

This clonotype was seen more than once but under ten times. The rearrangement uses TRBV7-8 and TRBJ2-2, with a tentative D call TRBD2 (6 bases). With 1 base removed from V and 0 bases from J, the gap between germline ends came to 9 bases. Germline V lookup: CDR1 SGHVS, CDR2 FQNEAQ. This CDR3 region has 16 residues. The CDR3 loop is CASSLVGGANTGELFF. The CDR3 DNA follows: TGTGCCAGCAGCTTAGTTGGAGGGGCGAACACCGGGGAGCTGTTTTTT.

As DNA, the CDR3 is TGCAGCGCCGAAGGGGCGGAGAGCTCCTACAATGAGCAGTTCTTC. This gives the protein CSAEGAESSYNEQFF. The rearrangement links TRBV29-1 to TRBJ2-1; maybe TRBD1 (5 bases). The CDR3 extends over 15 amino acids. The germline V gene encodes CDR1 SQVTM and CDR2 ANQGSEA. With 7 bases removed from V and 0 bases from J, the gap between germline ends came to 16 bases.

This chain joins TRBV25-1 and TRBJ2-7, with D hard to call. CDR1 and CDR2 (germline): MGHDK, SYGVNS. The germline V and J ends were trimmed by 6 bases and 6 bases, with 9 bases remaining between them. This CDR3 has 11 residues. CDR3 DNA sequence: TGTGCCAGCAGCACAGCGTTCGAGCAGTACTTC. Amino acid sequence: CASSTAFEQYF.

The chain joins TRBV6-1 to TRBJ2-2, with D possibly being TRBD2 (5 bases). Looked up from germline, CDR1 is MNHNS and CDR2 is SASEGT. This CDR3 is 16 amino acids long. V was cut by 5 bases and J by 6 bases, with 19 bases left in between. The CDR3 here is CASSYGWTSRAGELFF. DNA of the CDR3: TGTGCCAGCAGTTACGGGTGGACTTCTCGGGCCGGGGAGCTGTTTTTT.

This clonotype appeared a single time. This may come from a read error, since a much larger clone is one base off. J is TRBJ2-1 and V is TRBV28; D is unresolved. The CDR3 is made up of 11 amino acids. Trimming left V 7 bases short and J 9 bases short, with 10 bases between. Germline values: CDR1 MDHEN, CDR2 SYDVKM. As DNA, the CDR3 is TGTGCCAGCATGGTGGAGACTGAGCAGTTCTTC. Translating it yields CASMVETEQFF.

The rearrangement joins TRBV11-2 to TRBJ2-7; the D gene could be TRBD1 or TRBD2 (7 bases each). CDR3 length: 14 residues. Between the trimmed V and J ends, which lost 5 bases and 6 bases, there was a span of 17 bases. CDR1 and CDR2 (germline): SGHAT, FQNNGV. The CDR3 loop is CASSHLAGGGEQYF. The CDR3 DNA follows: TGTGCCAGCAGCCATCTGGCAGGGGGGGGCGAGCAGTACTTC.